Sequencing of this TCR beta chain was carried out in a study of spatial heterogeneity in lung cancer. At the level of the study: Strong correlation linked TCR transcript counts in tumor regions to a T cell module score derived from matched bulk RNA-seq.

The CDR3 has 13 amino acids. Per the germline V gene, CDR1 is SNHLY and CDR2 is FYNNEI. Trimming at V came to 6 bases and at J to 5 bases, leaving 2 bases not matched to a gene. Study-wide points: Tumor mutation counts were tracked by expanded intratumoral alpha and beta TCR counts.

Every molecule of TCR cDNA had its own unique molecular identifier. Each CDR3 protein gets one entry after TCRdb re-called the 5' RACE reads with MiXCR. The repertoire holds 650 to 1,000 distinct CDR3 sequences, with roughly 7% as singletons. As for time point: sample taken at primary tumor resection. Frozen PBMC, nontumor lung or tumor provided whole RNA, which was sequenced unsorted. This clonotype qualifies as medium-sized (0.01 to 0.1%). What it recognizes is unknown. V usage is TRBV2 and J usage is TRBJ2-4; TRBD2 agrees at 9 bases. This receptor was obtained from a male donor with early-stage non-small cell lung cancer. The sequenced sample was lung tumor tissue, obtained at surgery. CDR3 sequence reads: CASRASGENIQYF. CDR3 sequence (DNA): TGTGCCAGCAGGGCTAGCGGGGAAAACATTCAGTACTTC.